This TCR beta chain stems from a study of cytomegalovirus exposure and HLA in healthy donors. Overall study: Genotyping of 400 or so donors showed that about 84% belonged to the Caucasian-associated ancestry cluster. General study findings and limits: Later on, an analysis tied 18,000 or so TCR beta sequences to HLA alleles at 0.05 false discovery rate.

As to this clone: Its target is not known.

Researchers ran the PCR with 60 Vbeta and 13 Jbeta primers. Repertoires were generated with immunoSEQ multiplex PCR, while TCRdb's copy carries only in-frame clones and drops some. The sample shows about 43,000 clones, approximately 47% of them seen only once. These donors, healthy bone marrow donors, were studied. The source material was PBMCs. The sequence was obtained from a man in his 60s in good health and CMV-seronegative.

The CDR3 region is CATSRDLQDYQPQHF. Written as DNA, the CDR3 is TGTGCCACCAGCAGAGATCTGCAGGACTATCAGCCCCAGCATTTT. The chain is built from TRBV15 and TRBJ1-5; D unclear. The CDR3 totals 15 residues. V shed 0 bases and J shed 5 bases, with 11 bases lying between them. Per the germline V gene, CDR1 is LNHNV and CDR2 is YYDKDF (reference sequence).